This paragraph covers one T cell receptor (beta chain) sequence. Here immunoSEQ multiplex PCR was the method, and the copy in TCRdb shows in-frame clones only, minus some. The sample consists of more than 25,000 clones, roughly 87% of them appearing once. This record comes from a study of blood T cell repertoires in COVID-19. The source material was peripheral blood. This receptor was identified in an older man with active or convalescent COVID-19.

In DNA, the CDR3 is TGCGCCAGCAGCCTTGGCGGGGAAGAGACCCAGTACTTC. Encoded protein: CASSLGGEETQYF. The V call is TRBV5-1, the J call TRBJ2-5, with D tentatively TRBD2 (6 bases). V lost 4 bases to trimming and J lost 3 bases, with 10 bases between them. The CDR3 covers 13 residues. The germline gives CDR1 SGHRS, CDR2 YFSETQ.